These 15 T cell receptor beta chains were all obtained from the same sample, sequenced in a study of blood T cell repertoires in COVID-19. The assay was immunoSEQ multiplex PCR, and TCRdb's table has in-frame clones only and misses some. The table records under 200,000 clones, 85% to 90% of them present only once. Sequences were obtained from peripheral blood. The receptor source for this set is a man aged 45-65 years who had recovered from COVID-19.

V is TRBV28 and J is TRBJ1-3, with 8 bases lining up with TRBD1. The junction had 5 bases not matched to a gene; V was cut back by 5 bases and J by 2 bases. Germline values: CDR1 MDHEN, CDR2 SYDVKM. CDR3 length: 15 residues. The CDR3 loop is CASSDRQGTGNTIYF. CDR3 DNA: TGTGCCAGCAGTGACCGACAGGGGACTGGAAACACCATATATTTT.

The CDR3 nucleotides read TGTGCCAGCAGCGTAGAGGCAGGGGGCCCAAATCAGCCCCAGCATTTT. Residues: CASSVEAGGPNQPQHF. The chain recombines TRBV9 with TRBJ1-5; 8 bases are a match to TRBD1. Losses at the gene ends were 0 bases for V and 4 bases for J; bases not matched to a gene: 6. Germline CDR1 reads SGDLS; CDR2 reads YYNGEE. The CDR3 runs to 16 residues. Based on the CDR3 plus reference TRBV9 and TRBJ1-5, the full variable domain is DSGVTQTPKHLITATGQRVTLRCSPRSGDLSVYWYQQSLDQGLQFLIQYYNGEERAKGNILERFSAQQFPDLHSELNLSSLELGDSALYFCASSVEAGGPNQPQHFGDGTRLSIL.

V and J are TRBV25-1 and TRBJ2-3; D gene unclear. Germline values: CDR1 MGHDK, CDR2 SYGVNS. This CDR3 is 12 amino acids long. The V end was cut by 7 bases, the J end by 4 bases, with 9 bases between. The CDR3 DNA reads as TGTGCCAGCACCCCCGGTCCAGATACGCAGTATTTT. It specifies CASTPGPDTQYF.

The chain has TRBV11-2 and TRBJ2-7, with D tentatively TRBD2 (5 bases). V was pared by 4 bases and J by 0 bases, with 13 bases between. The CDR3 consists of 15 residues. Germline V gene data show CDR1 as SGHAT and CDR2 as FQNNGV. The CDR3 nucleotides read TGTGCCAGCAGCTCCGGACTGATGAGCTCCTACGAGCAGTACTTC. Protein sequence: CASSSGLMSSYEQYF.

CDR3 sequence (DNA): TGTGCCAGCAGCTTAGAAACAAGGACAGAAGCTTTCTTT. This gives the protein CASSLETRTEAFF. The chain couples TRBV7-2 to TRBJ1-1, with a weak D call TRBD1 (5 bases). The CDR3 sequence is 13 residues long. V was pared by 1 base and J by 8 bases, with 11 bases between. The V gene's germline CDR1 is SGHTA and CDR2 FQGNSA.

This chain links TRBV2 with TRBJ1-4; D might be TRBD1 (6 bases). V was clipped by 5 bases and J by 8 bases, with 15 bases between them. CDR1 is SNHLY, CDR2 FYNNEI, per germline. The CDR3 length is 14 residues. CDR3 residues: CASSPRGNREKLFF. The CDR3 nucleotides read TGTGCCAGCAGTCCCAGGGGAAATAGGGAAAAACTGTTTTTT.

The rearrangement links TRBV5-1 to TRBJ1-1, with 8 positions matching TRBD1. CDR3 size: 17 residues. V lost 0 bases, J lost 4 bases, and 11 bases stayed unmatched. Germline lookup yields CDR1 SGHRS and CDR2 YFSETQ. CDR3 sequence: CASSLVSTGALVTEAFF. CDR3 sequence (DNA): TGCGCCAGCAGCTTGGTCTCGACAGGGGCCCTGGTCACTGAAGCTTTCTTT. Using reference TRBV5-1 and TRBJ1-1 for the parts outside the CDR3, the full variable domain is KAGVTQTPRYLIKTRGQQVTLSCSPISGHRSVSWYQQTPGQGLQFLFEYFSETQRNKGNFPGRFSGRQFSNSRSEMNVSTLELGDSALYLCASSLVSTGALVTEAFFGQGTRLTVV.

The chain uses TRBV19 and TRBJ2-2; 8 positions match TRBD2. The CDR3 sequence is 16 residues long. J was trimmed by 2 bases and V by 4 bases; bases with no gene match: 6. CDR1 and CDR2 from the germline V gene are LNHDA and SQIVND (reference sequence). The CDR3 sequence is CASSKAGGFNTGELFF. The CDR3 coding sequence is TGTGCCAGTAGTAAGGCGGGAGGATTTAACACCGGGGAGCTGTTTTTT.

This chain joins TRBV7-9 and TRBJ1-1, with a possible D match to TRBD1 (5 bases). The CDR3 contains 13 residues. The V end was cut by 4 bases, the J end by 1 base, with 7 bases between. CDR1 is SEHNR and CDR2 is FQNEAQ in the germline V gene (reference sequence). The CDR3 region has the DNA TGTGCCAGCAGCTATACAGGGAACACTGAAGCTTTCTTT. Protein sequence: CASSYTGNTEAFF.

This chain connects TRBV19 to TRBJ1-5, with 8 nucleotides matching TRBD1. In germline, CDR1 is LNHDA, CDR2 SQIVND (reference sequence). The CDR3 contains 16 residues. V trimming: 5 bases; J trimming: 1 base; junction bases outside the gene matches: 7. CDR3 sequence: CASSLQGQASNQPQHF. The CDR3, as DNA: TGTGCCAGTAGTCTCCAGGGACAGGCGAGCAATCAGCCCCAGCATTTT.

This clone was counted between two and nine times. This chain joins TRBV7-2 and TRBJ1-5; D gene uncertain. The CDR3 is made up of 16 amino acids. The V end lost 2 bases, the J end lost 1 base, and 12 bases lay between the germline ends. Germline loops: CDR1 SGHTA, CDR2 FQGNSA. The CDR3 loop reads CASSLTGFGSNQPQHF. DNA of the CDR3: TGTGCCAGCAGCTTAACCGGGTTCGGGAGCAATCAGCCCCAGCATTTT.

This clone was seen once. The chain recombines TRBV4-3 with TRBJ1-2; 8 bases map to TRBD1. Germline loops: CDR1 LGHNA, CDR2 YSLEER. J was trimmed by 8 bases and V by 0 bases; bases with no gene match: 8. The CDR3 sequence is 15 residues long. This CDR3 is CASSQDGPGTGGYTF. For the CDR3, the DNA is TGCGCCAGCAGCCAAGATGGTCCAGGGACAGGCGGCTACACCTTC.

The gene calls are TRBV9 and TRBJ2-1; unclear D gene. The CDR3 loop spans 14 amino acids. CDR1 SGDLS and CDR2 YYNGEE come from the germline V gene. V lost 4 bases and J lost 0, with 8 bases in between. The CDR3 loop reads CASSRDSSYNEQFF. The CDR3 DNA reads TGTGCCAGCAGCCGAGATAGCTCCTACAATGAGCAGTTCTTC.

The rearrangement uses TRBV27 and TRBJ1-1; TRBD1 agrees at 11 bases. The V segment lost 5 bases and the J segment 0 bases; nucleotides outside the gene matches: 8. This CDR3 is built from 17 residues. Per germline, CDR1 MNHEY and CDR2 SMNVEV (reference sequence). As DNA, the CDR3 is TGTGCCAGCAGTCCCGGACAGGGGGCAACCTTGAACACTGAAGCTTTCTTT. It encodes CASSPGQGATLNTEAFF.

The chain has TRBV19 and TRBJ1-1; no reliable D call. The CDR3 spans 14 residues. Per the germline V gene, CDR1 is LNHDA and CDR2 is SQIVND (reference sequence). Trimming removed 7 bases at V and 2 bases at J, with 14 bases between. CDR3 coding DNA: TGTGCCAGTACCCCCTGGGGAGTTAACACTGAAGCTTTCTTT. This encodes CASTPWGVNTEAFF.